The 27 T cell receptor beta chains listed next were all sequenced from one sample in a study of cytomegalovirus exposure and HLA in healthy donors. Researchers ran the PCR with 60 Vbeta and 13 Jbeta primers. Sequenced by immunoSEQ multiplex PCR; TCRdb stores in-frame clones only, minus some. The sample contains about 140,000 clones, roughly 80% of which appear only once. Sequenced: PBMCs. Receptor source: a woman in her fifties or sixties in good health and CMV-seropositive.

This chain uses TRBV9 with TRBJ2-1; possibly TRBD1 for D (6 bases). The CDR3 is made up of 14 amino acids. V was pared by 3 bases and J by 4 bases, with 11 bases between. The germline CDR1 and CDR2 sequences are SGDLS and YYNGEE. CDR3 loop: CASSDLTGYNEQFF. The CDR3 nucleotides read TGTGCCAGCAGCGACCTGACAGGATACAATGAGCAGTTCTTC.

The chain joins TRBV29-1 to TRBJ2-5, with TRBD2 identical over 9 bases. Trimming at V came to 4 bases and at J to 1 base, leaving 4 bases not matched to a gene. This CDR3 is 14 amino acids long. From germline, CDR1 is SQVTM and CDR2 ANQGSEA. DNA of the CDR3: TGCAGCGTTGGCTCTAGCGGGATCCAAGAGACCCAGTACTTC. It encodes CSVGSSGIQETQYF.

The J gene is TRBJ1-2, the V gene TRBV11-3, with a weak D call TRBD1 (6 bases). Trimming removed 3 bases at V and 4 bases at J, with 21 bases between. CDR3 size: 17 residues. Looked up from germline, CDR1 is SGHNT and CDR2 is YENEEA. The CDR3 bases are TGTGCCAGCAGCTTTTTACGCGCAGGGGCATTGCGCTATGGCTACACCTTC. Amino acids: CASSFLRAGALRYGYTF.

This clone was found a few times. V gene TRBV5-5 combines with J gene TRBJ1-2; D might be TRBD1 (5 bases). Germline V gene sequence: CDR1 SGHKS, CDR2 YYEKEE (reference sequence). The ends were cut back, 3 bases at V and 5 bases at J, with 14 bases in the middle. This CDR3 spans 14 amino acids. CDR3 sequence: CASSSNLGPYGYTF. Written as DNA, the CDR3 is TGTGCCAGCAGCTCCAACCTGGGGCCTTATGGCTACACCTTC.

The rearrangement joins TRBV7-2 to TRBJ2-7; 11 nucleotides match TRBD2. The germline CDR1 and CDR2 sequences are SGHTA and FQGNSA. V dropped 5 bases and J dropped 2; count of bases not matched to a gene: 8. The CDR3 spans 16 residues. The CDR3 region has the DNA TGTGCCAGCAGCCGTAGCGGGGGGGCTGTGCCCTACGAGCAGTACTTC. This codes for CASSRSGGAVPYEQYF. Full variable domain (rest looked up from reference TRBV7-2 and TRBJ2-7): GAGVSQSPSNKVTEKGKDVELRCDPISGHTALYWYRQSLGQGLEFLIYFQGNSAPDKSGLPSDRFSAERTGGSVSTLTIQRTQQEDSAVYLCASSRSGGAVPYEQYFGPGTRLTVT.

The chain recombines TRBV5-1 with TRBJ1-2, with D perhaps matching TRBD1 (5 bases). V was trimmed by 0 bases and J by 6 bases, leaving 15 bases between them. The CDR3 extends over 15 amino acids. CDR1 is SGHRS, CDR2 YFSETQ, per germline. CDR3 amino acids: CASSLVQGNIDGYTF. As DNA, the CDR3 is TGCGCCAGCAGCTTGGTCCAGGGAAATATAGATGGCTACACCTTC.

Turning to this clone: This specimen includes other DNA sequences encoding the same CDR3. The chain combines TRBV5-1 with TRBJ2-5; TRBD1 aligns across 10 bases. The germline V gene encodes CDR1 SGHRS and CDR2 YFSETQ. The CDR3 loop spans 14 amino acids. Unmatched junction bases numbered 5, after V lost 4 bases and J lost 5 bases. The CDR3 DNA sequence: TGCGCCAGCAGCCCGGGACAGGGGCAGGAGACCCAGTACTTC. Its translation: CASSPGQGQETQYF.

V gene TRBV2 combines with J gene TRBJ2-3, with a weak D call TRBD2 (5 bases). V was cut by 0 bases and J by 4 bases, with 17 bases left in between. This CDR3 region has 17 residues. CDR1 is SNHLY and CDR2 is FYNNEI in the germline V gene. The CDR3 loop is CASSEAAPGSEPDTQYF. CDR3 coding DNA: TGTGCCAGCAGTGAAGCGGCACCGGGGAGTGAGCCAGATACGCAGTATTTT. The full variable domain, rest sourced from reference TRBV2 and TRBJ2-3, is EPEVTQTPSHQVTQMGQEVILRCVPISNHLYFYWYRQILGQKVEFLVSFYNNEISEKSEIFDDQFSVERPDGSNFTLKIRSTKLEDSAMYFCASSEAAPGSEPDTQYFGPGTRLTVL.

The genes are TRBV15 and TRBJ2-5; D unclear. The CDR3 loop spans 13 amino acids. V lost 1 base and J 3 bases, leaving 6 bases between the germline ends. Per germline, CDR1 LNHNV and CDR2 YYDKDF (reference sequence). The CDR3 DNA follows: TGTGCCACCAGCAGAGTCCCCGAAGAGACCCAGTACTTC. Translated, it gives CATSRVPEETQYF.

The V gene is TRBV5-1, the J gene TRBJ2-1; the match to TRBD1 covers 11 bases. This CDR3 is built from 17 residues. CDR1 and CDR2 (germline): SGHRS, YFSETQ. Germline trimming cut 4 bases from V and 2 bases from J; bases unmatched to any gene: 8. CDR3 DNA sequence: TGCGCCAGCAGCCCTATCGGGACAGGGGGAGCCTACAATGAGCAGTTCTTC. It codes for CASSPIGTGGAYNEQFF.

The table lists this clone with a few counts. J is TRBJ1-2 and V is TRBV4-3; possibly TRBD1 for D (6 bases). The CDR3 consists of 15 residues. V was pared by 4 bases and J by 8 bases, with 20 bases between. Per germline, CDR1 LGHNA and CDR2 YSLEER. Here the CDR3 reads CASSRDHRAEGGYTF. In DNA, the CDR3 is TGCGCCAGCAGCCGCGACCACAGGGCGGAAGGGGGCTACACCTTC.

The chain couples TRBV7-9 to TRBJ2-5; unclear D gene. Germline CDR1 and CDR2: SEHNR and FQNEAQ (reference sequence). V was cut by 5 bases and J by 5 bases, with 9 bases left in between. This CDR3 spans 12 amino acids. The CDR3 DNA follows: TGTGCCAGCAGCACATGGCAGGAGACCCAGTACTTC. Its translation is CASSTWQETQYF.

This chain links TRBV7-2 with TRBJ1-5; D gene ambiguous. This CDR3 contains 15 residues. The V end lost 2 bases, the J end lost 5 bases, and 13 bases lay between the germline ends. Germline values: CDR1 SGHTA, CDR2 FQGNSA. CDR3 protein: CASSLISSIHQPQHF. CDR3 DNA sequence: TGTGCCAGCAGCTTAATTTCCAGTATTCATCAGCCCCAGCATTTT.

The genes are TRBV7-2 and TRBJ2-2, with TRBD1 as a possible D gene (5 bases). V lost 0 bases, J lost 5 bases, and 10 bases lay in between. The CDR3 consists of 15 residues. Germline V gene data show CDR1 as SGHTA and CDR2 as FQGNSA. CDR3 nucleotide sequence: TGTGCCAGCAGCTTAGCTCTGCAGGGTACCGGGGAGCTGTTTTTT. It encodes CASSLALQGTGELFF.

This sequence joins TRBV10-2 and TRBJ2-2; D uncertain. Germline-derived CDR1 and CDR2 are WSHSY and SAAADI. The CDR3 runs 12 residues. V was cut by 4 bases and J by 6 bases, with 6 bases left in between. The CDR3 coding sequence is TGCGCCAGCAGTGTCCGGGCCGGGGAGCTGTTTTTT. Encoded protein: CASSVRAGELFF.

This clone has a single count. This chain connects TRBV4-1 to TRBJ2-7; unclear D gene. CDR3 length equals 12 residues. Germline-derived CDR1 and CDR2 are MGHRA and YSYEKL. Between the trimmed V and J ends, which lost 2 bases and 3 bases, there was a span of 5 bases. Here the CDR3 reads CASSQPSYEQYF. The CDR3 DNA follows: TGCGCCAGCAGCCAACCTAGCTACGAGCAGTACTTC.

V and J are TRBV19 and TRBJ1-4; the match to TRBD1 covers 7 bases. Germline CDR1 reads LNHDA; CDR2 reads SQIVND (reference sequence). Trimming at V came to 5 bases and at J to 2 bases, leaving 5 bases not matched to a gene. The CDR3 covers 15 residues. The CDR3 sequence is CASSLQTGTNEKLFF. The CDR3 region has the DNA TGTGCCAGTAGTCTACAGACAGGGACTAATGAAAAACTGTTTTTT.

V and J are TRBV27 and TRBJ2-2; unclear D gene. V lost 2 bases to trimming and J lost 5 bases, with 12 bases between them. The CDR3 is 15 amino acids. Germline V CDR1 and CDR2: MNHEY, SMNVEV (reference sequence). CDR3 sequence reads: CASSLSQVPTGELFF. The CDR3 region has the DNA TGTGCCAGCAGTTTAAGCCAGGTACCAACCGGGGAGCTGTTTTTT.

V and J are TRBV5-6 and TRBJ1-1, with 10 bases that match TRBD1. The CDR3 consists of 12 residues. With V trimmed by 2 bases and J by 13 bases, 5 bases remained unmatched. CDR1 and CDR2 from the germline V gene are SGHDT and YYEEEE. Here the CDR3 reads CASSLGTGESFF. The CDR3, as DNA: TGTGCCAGCAGCTTAGGGACAGGGGAGAGTTTCTTT. The variable domain in full, with the rest retrieved from reference TRBV5-6 and TRBJ1-1, is DAGVTQSPTHLIKTRGQQVTLRCSPKSGHDTVSWYQQALGQGPQFIFQYYEEEERQRGNFPDRFSGHQFPNYSSELNVNALLLGDSALYLCASSLGTGESFFGQGTRLTVV.

This clone has just a few counts. The J gene is TRBJ2-1, the V gene TRBV9; a weak D match, TRBD2 (6 bases). V was trimmed by 1 base and J by 8 bases, leaving 16 bases between them. The CDR3 is 15 amino acids. CDR1 and CDR2 (germline): SGDLS, YYNGEE. The CDR3 nucleotides read TGTGCCAGCAGCGTAATGGGGGGTTTTTACCATGAGCAGTTCTTC. Amino acid sequence: CASSVMGGFYHEQFF.

V is TRBV7-2 and J is TRBJ1-5; TRBD1 is a possible D gene (5 bases). Germline V gives CDR1 SGHTA, CDR2 FQGNSA. Trimming left V 5 bases short and J 0 bases short, with 17 bases between. CDR3 length equals 17 residues. The CDR3, as DNA: TGTGCCAGCAGCCCCTCCTCGGGGGTGCCTAGCAATCAGCCCCAGCATTTT. Encoded protein: CASSPSSGVPSNQPQHF.

This chain uses TRBV6-1 with TRBJ1-1; D gene unclear. The length of the CDR3 is 14 residues. With 1 base removed from V and 7 bases from J, the gap between germline ends came to 13 bases. Germline lookup yields CDR1 MNHNS and CDR2 SASEGT. CDR3: CASSEGGTVNEAFF. In DNA form, the CDR3 reads TGTGCCAGCAGTGAAGGTGGCACAGTCAATGAAGCTTTCTTT.

V gene TRBV14 combines with J gene TRBJ1-2, with 7 bases that match TRBD1. CDR1 is SGHDN and CDR2 is FVKESK in the germline V gene. Germline trimming cut 4 bases from V and 3 bases from J; bases unmatched to any gene: 5. This CDR3 contains 14 residues. As DNA, the CDR3 is TGTGCCAGCAGCCCCCGGACAGGATACTATGGCTACACCTTC. Protein: CASSPRTGYYGYTF.

This sequence joins TRBV9 and TRBJ2-6, with D perhaps matching TRBD2 (6 bases). Looked up from germline, CDR1 is SGDLS and CDR2 is YYNGEE. Between the trimmed V and J ends, which lost 4 bases and 4 bases, there was a span of 15 bases. The CDR3 extends over 16 amino acids. CDR3 residues: CASSQPRGSGANVLTF. The CDR3 nucleotides are TGTGCCAGCAGCCAACCACGGGGGTCCGGGGCCAACGTCCTGACTTTC.

V usage is TRBV28 and J usage is TRBJ2-7; unclear D gene. Germline lookup yields CDR1 MDHEN and CDR2 SYDVKM. V lost 2 bases, J lost 6 bases, and 11 bases lay in between. The length of the CDR3 is 13 residues. The CDR3 loop is CASSLPAPPEQYF. The CDR3 region has the DNA TGTGCCAGCAGTTTACCCGCGCCCCCCGAGCAGTACTTC. Complete variable domain (other parts from reference TRBV28 and TRBJ2-7): DVKVTQSSRYLVKRTGEKVFLECVQDMDHENMFWYRQDPGLGLRLIYFSYDVKMKEKGDIPEGYSVSREKKERFSLILESASTNQTSMYLCASSLPAPPEQYFGPGTRLTVT.

This clone turned up a few times. The chain carries TRBV7-8 and TRBJ2-7, with D perhaps matching TRBD1 (6 bases). The CDR3 contains 13 residues. The germline gives CDR1 SGHVS, CDR2 FQNEAQ. Trimming shortened V by 7 bases and J by 2 bases, and 12 bases separated the two germline ends. CDR3 bases: TGTGCCAGCAACCAGGGGCAGGCCTACGAGCAGTACTTC. This translates into CASNQGQAYEQYF.

The J gene is TRBJ1-4, the V gene TRBV4-3, with D tentatively TRBD1 (6 bases). This CDR3 spans 16 amino acids. Per germline, CDR1 LGHNA and CDR2 YSLEER. V lost 4 bases and J 7 bases, leaving 19 bases between the germline ends. CDR3 DNA: TGCGCCAGCAGCCGAAACCTCAGGGGTGAGGGTGAAAAACTGTTTTTT. Residues: CASSRNLRGEGEKLFF.